Here is one T cell receptor (beta chain) with its context. Its antigen remains unknown. The record originates from a study of identical twins. This CDR3 contains 13 residues. Germline CDR1 is MDHEN and CDR2 is SYDVKM. The germline V and J ends were trimmed by 3 bases and 8 bases, with 11 bases remaining between them. Study results and caveats: Within twin pairs, the out-of-frame alpha sequences they shared showed excess low generation probability. Abundant cord blood beta clonotypes carried fewer insertions; memory repertoires showed none. Conclusions relied on cross-sectional statistical analysis, not following the same donors.

Template switching added a universal primer site; cDNA carried unique molecular identifiers. TCRdb redid the calling of the 5' RACE reads with MiXCR, one entry per CDR3 protein. The repertoire consists of under 1 million distinct CDR3 sequences, with 10% to 15% occurring once and the leading ten covering 1.5% to 2%. The same data also contributed to another study, on yellow fever vaccine responses in identical twins.

This chain links TRBV28 with TRBJ2-4; TRBD1 is a possible D gene (6 bases). This receptor was obtained from a woman under 30 in good health. The source material was PBMCs. CDR3 region: CASSFQGTDIQYF. The CDR3, as DNA: TGTGCCAGCAGTTTTCAGGGGACGGACATTCAGTACTTC.